The 2 T cell receptor beta chains below all came from one sample that was sequenced in a study of siplizumab effects on memory and regulatory T cells. Repertoires were generated with immunoSEQ multiplex PCR, while TCRdb's copy carries only in-frame clones and drops some. The sample lists fewer than 85,000 clones; over 80% were seen once. Sequenced sample: Tregs sorted from blood. The receptors come from a human donor in good health.

The rearrangement uses TRBV29-1 and TRBJ1-2; 8 nucleotides line up with TRBD1. Germline V gene lookup returns CDR1 SQVTM and CDR2 ANQGSEA. The CDR3 runs 12 residues. V trimming: 5 bases; J trimming: 4 bases; junction bases outside the gene matches: 3. CDR3 nucleotide sequence: TGCAGCGTTCGACAGGGGTCCTATGGCTACACCTTC. Its protein product is CSVRQGSYGYTF.

The V and J genes are TRBV5-1 and TRBJ2-1, with 9 bases that match TRBD2. CDR1 and CDR2 (germline): SGHRS, YFSETQ. The trim removed 4 bases at V and 3 bases at J, leaving 5 bases unmatched. This CDR3 region has 15 residues. DNA of the CDR3: TGCGCCAGCAGCGGCGGGACTAGCTTCTACAATGAGCAGTTCTTC. This gives the protein CASSGGTSFYNEQFF.